This T cell receptor (beta chain) was profiled in a study of cytomegalovirus exposure and HLA in healthy donors. This CDR3 region has 14 residues. Germline CDR1 reads SGHAT; CDR2 reads FQNNGV. The ends were cut back, 1 base at V and 1 base at J, with 6 bases in the middle. PCR amplification relied on 60 Vbeta primers (plus 13 Jbeta primers). Method: immunoSEQ multiplex PCR; TCRdb's copy keeps in-frame clones and lacks some. The sample shows a few hundred thousand clones, about 83% of them seen only once. V gene TRBV11-2 combines with J gene TRBJ2-3; D is unresolved. The sample taken for sequencing was PBMCs. The receptor was derived from a man in his forties in good health and CMV-seronegative. CDR3 nucleotide sequence: TGTGCCAGCAGCTTAGGCATAGGCACAGATACGCAGTATTTT. It codes for CASSLGIGTDTQYF.